This is a list of T cell receptor beta chains from one sample in a study of CD8+CD57+ T cells in acquired aplastic anemia. TCRdb used MiXCR to reprocess the reads, holding one entry per CDR3 protein. The sample holds some 150,000 distinct CDR3 sequences, 40% to 45% seen once. Input material: sorted CD4+, CD8+, or CD8+CD57+ T cells (not recorded which) from PBMCs. These receptors all stem from a human donor in good health, serving as a control. The CDR3 runs from the conserved cysteine through the conserved F or W.

CDR3 protein: CASSAQTGGKTDTQYF
J gene: TRBJ2-3
V gene: TRBV25-1

CDR3 protein: CAISESRDSGSYEQYF
J gene: TRBJ2-7
V gene: TRBV10-3

CDR3 protein: CASSRRGLENEKLFF
J gene: TRBJ1-4
V gene: TRBV19

CDR3 protein: CASSLGDRGQSGYTF
J gene: TRBJ1-2
V gene: TRBV7-6

CDR3 protein: CASSSGQAGEQYF
J gene: TRBJ2-7
V gene: TRBV7-3

CDR3 protein: CASSLSLNYEQYF
J gene: TRBJ2-7
V gene: TRBV6-2/TRBV6-3

CDR3 protein: CASSQSGTVSYEQYF
J gene: TRBJ2-7
V gene: TRBV19

CDR3 protein: CASSYSRRGSTDTQYF
J gene: TRBJ2-3
V gene: TRBV6-5

CDR3 protein: CASGTQGGETQYF
J gene: TRBJ2-5
V gene: TRBV9

CDR3 protein: CASSSTGVSTDTQYF
J gene: TRBJ2-3
V gene: TRBV18

CDR3 protein: CASSTGETQYF
J gene: TRBJ2-5
V gene: TRBV19

CDR3 protein: CSAIRETQYF
J gene: TRBJ2-5
V gene: TRBV20-1

CDR3 protein: CASRGTGGNTIYF
J gene: TRBJ1-3
V gene: TRBV5-1

CDR3 protein: CASSQSAGRRGNEQFF
J gene: TRBJ2-1
V gene: TRBV3-1

CDR3 protein: CASRSSGIQNEKLFF
J gene: TRBJ1-4
V gene: TRBV19

CDR3 protein: CASSAGSAVETQYF
J gene: TRBJ2-5
V gene: TRBV9

CDR3 protein: CASSARPGYTQYF
J gene: TRBJ2-3
V gene: TRBV10-1

CDR3 protein: CASSHGGDSPLHF
J gene: TRBJ1-6
V gene: TRBV19

CDR3 protein: CSAASVLGTSGTGEQYF
J gene: NA
V gene: TRBV20-1

CDR3 protein: CASSLERPKDTEAFF
J gene: TRBJ1-1
V gene: TRBV5-8

CDR3 protein: CASSYLGFGSYNEQFF
J gene: TRBJ2-1
V gene: TRBV6-2/TRBV6-3

CDR3 protein: CASSLTEAGTELAKNIQYF
J gene: TRBJ2-4
V gene: TRBV11-1

CDR3 protein: CASSGLGWGTEAFF
J gene: TRBJ1-1
V gene: TRBV6-1

CDR3 protein: CASSVGPGQGNYGYTF
J gene: TRBJ1-2
V gene: TRBV9

CDR3 protein: CASGFVGTGALHF
J gene: TRBJ1-6
V gene: TRBV12-5

CDR3 protein: CASSQDRGYTF
J gene: TRBJ1-2
V gene: TRBV3-1

CDR3 protein: CASSQVQGKLFF
J gene: TRBJ1-4
V gene: TRBV4-1

CDR3 protein: CASSKKGSSLYEQYF
J gene: TRBJ2-7
V gene: TRBV6-1

CDR3 protein: CASSLTSGSTDTQYF
J gene: TRBJ2-3
V gene: TRBV11-1

CDR3 protein: CASAFPDGPGELFF
J gene: TRBJ2-2
V gene: TRBV9

CDR3 protein: CASSVGRLRTAYGYTF
J gene: TRBJ1-2
V gene: TRBV9

CDR3 protein: CATSRRFGGEAFF
J gene: TRBJ1-1
V gene: TRBV15

CDR3 protein: CASSSGEGGNQPQHF
J gene: TRBJ1-5
V gene: TRBV5-1

CDR3 protein: CASRGRGNTEAFF
J gene: TRBJ1-1
V gene: TRBV12-3/TRBV12-4

CDR3 protein: CSVGGRVDTEAFF
J gene: TRBJ1-1
V gene: TRBV29-1

CDR3 protein: CAVAGEGSPLHF
J gene: TRBJ1-6
V gene: TRBV10-3

CDR3 protein: CASSWDRTDTQYF
J gene: TRBJ2-3
V gene: TRBV5-4

CDR3 protein: CASSSVRDRGGTDTQYF
J gene: TRBJ2-3
V gene: TRBV5-1

CDR3 protein: CSARGVGTGIYEQYF
J gene: TRBJ2-7
V gene: TRBV20-1

CDR3 protein: CASSPSNPNYNEQFF
J gene: TRBJ2-1
V gene: TRBV6-1

CDR3 protein: CATSVGTGIGYEQYF
J gene: TRBJ2-7
V gene: TRBV15

CDR3 protein: CASSIGVQAEAFF
J gene: TRBJ1-1
V gene: TRBV19